This T cell receptor beta chain was found in a study of cytomegalovirus exposure and HLA in healthy donors. Both 60 Vbeta primers and 13 Jbeta primers went into the PCR. Produced via immunoSEQ multiplex PCR; TCRdb's table is partial and in-frame only. The sample holds about 140,000 clones; over 75% are singletons and the top ten take approximately 1.8%. The V gene's germline CDR1 is MNHEY and CDR2 SMNVEV (reference sequence). Unmatched junction bases numbered 3, after V lost 8 bases and J lost 0 bases. The CDR3 is made up of 13 amino acids. Specimen: PBMCs. The TCR was taken from a man aged 40-55 years in good health and CMV-seronegative. The J gene is TRBJ2-7, the V gene TRBV27, with 8 bases fitting TRBD2. The CDR3 sequence: CASQRGHSYEQYF. CDR3 in DNA: TGTGCCAGCCAGCGGGGGCACTCCTACGAGCAGTACTTC.